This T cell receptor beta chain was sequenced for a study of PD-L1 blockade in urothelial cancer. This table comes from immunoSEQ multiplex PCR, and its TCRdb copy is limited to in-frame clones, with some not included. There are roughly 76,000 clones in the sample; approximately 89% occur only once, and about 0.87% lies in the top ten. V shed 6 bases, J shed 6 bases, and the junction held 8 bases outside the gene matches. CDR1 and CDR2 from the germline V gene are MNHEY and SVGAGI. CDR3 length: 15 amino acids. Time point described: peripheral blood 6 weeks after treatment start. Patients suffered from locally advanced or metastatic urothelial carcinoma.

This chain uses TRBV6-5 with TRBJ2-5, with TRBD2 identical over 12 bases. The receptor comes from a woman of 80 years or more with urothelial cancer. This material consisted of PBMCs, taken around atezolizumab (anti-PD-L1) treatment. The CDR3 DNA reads TGTGCCAGCAGCCCCCTGACTAGCGGGAGACAGACCCAGTACTTC. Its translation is CASSPLTSGRQTQYF.